This T cell receptor (beta chain) was obtained from a study of blood T cells in healthy people across ages. It was with a sample-barcoded 5' primer and a J-beta primer mix that a second PCR of roughly 7 to 12 cycles was run. TCRdb reanalysed the 5' RACE reads using MiXCR and keeps one entry per CDR3 protein. The sample has 750,000 to 950,000 distinct CDR3 sequences; about 29% are singletons. CDR1 is SGHDT, CDR2 YYEEEE, per germline. CDR3 size: 16 residues. The V segment lost 3 bases and the J segment 0 bases; nucleotides outside the gene matches: 4. This clonotype was seen many times. These records were also assigned to another study, of T cells of mothers and their children.

The sequenced sample was blood. The rearrangement uses TRBV5-6 and TRBJ1-4; 8 bases are shared with TRBD1. This clonotype was sampled from a woman between 40 and 55 years old in good health. CDR3 sequence (DNA): TGTGCCAGCAGCTCCGGGACAGGCGCAACTAATGAAAAACTGTTTTTT. Translated: CASSSGTGATNEKLFF.